By share, the clone carrying this T cell receptor (beta chain) ranks as large. TRBV12-4/TRBJ1-2 clonotypes were amplified with adaptor-ligated barcode primers. One entry per CDR3 protein results from TCRdb running MiXCR on the multiplex PCR reads. Seen here are approximately 200 distinct CDR3 sequences, around 9.3% observed once, and the top ten hold 15% to 25%. Cells sorted as Tregs were CD4+, CD25+ and CD127-/low. This CDR3 spans 13 amino acids. V dropped 7 bases and J dropped 8 bases, with 17 bases sitting between them. Material for sequencing was Tregs sorted from blood. The chain employs TRBV12-3 or TRBV12-4 and TRBJ1-2; no clear D. This TCR derives from a female donor with breast cancer. CDR3 in amino acids: CASTRSKAAGYTF. DNA of the CDR3: TGTGCCAGCACCCGATCGAAGGCCGCCGGCTACACCTTC.